This T cell receptor beta chain was captured by sequencing in a study of CD8 T cells in ankylosing spondylitis. TCRdb re-called the 5' RACE reads through MiXCR, storing one row per CDR3 protein. The data contain roughly 180,000 distinct CDR3 sequences, 10% to 15% of them singletons. This clonotype has only a few counts. The germline V gene has CDR1 SGHVS and CDR2 FNYEAQ. V shed 0 bases and J shed 7 bases, with 4 bases lying between them. The CDR3 has 12 amino acids. The sequencing input was blood, either unsorted or a sorted T cell fraction (not recorded which). The TCR originated in a female donor with ankylosing spondylitis or in good health (not recorded which). The chain is built from TRBV7-6 and TRBJ2-1; D gene uncertain. CDR3 residues: CASSLAVNEQFF. In DNA, the CDR3 is TGTGCCAGCAGCTTAGCGGTTAATGAGCAGTTCTTC.